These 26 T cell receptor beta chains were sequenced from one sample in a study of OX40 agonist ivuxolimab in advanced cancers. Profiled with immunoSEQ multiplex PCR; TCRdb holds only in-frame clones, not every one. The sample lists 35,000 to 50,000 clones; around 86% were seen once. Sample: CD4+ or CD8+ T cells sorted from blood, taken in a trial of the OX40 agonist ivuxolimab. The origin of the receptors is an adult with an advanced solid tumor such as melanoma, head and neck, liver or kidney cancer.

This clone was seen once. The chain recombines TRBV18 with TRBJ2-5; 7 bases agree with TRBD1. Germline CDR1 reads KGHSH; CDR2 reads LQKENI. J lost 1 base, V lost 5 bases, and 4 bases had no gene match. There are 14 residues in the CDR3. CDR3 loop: CASSNNRGQETQYF. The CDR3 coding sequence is TGTGCCAGCTCAAATAACAGGGGCCAAGAGACCCAGTACTTC.

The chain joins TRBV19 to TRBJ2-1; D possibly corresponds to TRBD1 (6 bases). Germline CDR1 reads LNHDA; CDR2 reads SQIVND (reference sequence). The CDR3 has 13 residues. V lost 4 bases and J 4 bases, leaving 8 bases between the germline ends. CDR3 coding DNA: TGTGCCAGTAGTACCCAGGGGTACAATGAGCAGTTCTTC. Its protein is CASSTQGYNEQFF. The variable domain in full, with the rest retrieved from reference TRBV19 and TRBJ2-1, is DGGITQSPKYLFRKEGQNVTLSCEQNLNHDAMYWYRQDPGQGLRLIYYSQIVNDFQKGDIAEGYSVSREKKESFPLTVTSAQKNPTAFYLCASSTQGYNEQFFGPGTRLTVL.

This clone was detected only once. The CDR3 region is CASSPPPNRLYNEQFF. CDR3 nucleotide sequence: TGTGCCAGCAGCCCCCCCCCTAATCGACTTTACAATGAGCAGTTCTTC. The chain uses TRBV5-4 and TRBJ2-1, with D unresolved. The V and J ends lost 4 bases and 4 bases respectively, with 18 bases between them. This CDR3 region has 16 residues. CDR1 and CDR2 (germline): SGHNT, YYREEE (reference sequence).

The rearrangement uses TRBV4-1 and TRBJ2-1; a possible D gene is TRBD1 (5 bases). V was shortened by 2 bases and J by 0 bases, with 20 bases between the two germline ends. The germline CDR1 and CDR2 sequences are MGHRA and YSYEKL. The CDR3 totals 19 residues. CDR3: CASSQPPGLTGLSYNEQFF. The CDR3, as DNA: TGCGCCAGCAGCCAACCCCCAGGGCTGACGGGTCTCTCCTACAATGAGCAGTTCTTC.

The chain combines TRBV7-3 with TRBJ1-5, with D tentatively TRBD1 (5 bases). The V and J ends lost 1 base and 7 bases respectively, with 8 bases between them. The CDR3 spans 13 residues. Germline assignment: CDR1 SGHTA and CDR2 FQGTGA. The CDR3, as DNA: TGTGCCAGCAGCTTAAAAGGGGACCAGCCCCAGCATTTT. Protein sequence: CASSLKGDQPQHF.

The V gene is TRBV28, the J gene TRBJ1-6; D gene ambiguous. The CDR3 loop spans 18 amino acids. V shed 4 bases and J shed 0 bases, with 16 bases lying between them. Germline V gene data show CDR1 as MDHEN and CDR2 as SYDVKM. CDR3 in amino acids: CASSSSLGLGSYNSPLHF. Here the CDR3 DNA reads TGTGCCAGCAGTTCGTCGTTAGGTTTAGGCTCCTATAATTCACCCCTCCACTTT.

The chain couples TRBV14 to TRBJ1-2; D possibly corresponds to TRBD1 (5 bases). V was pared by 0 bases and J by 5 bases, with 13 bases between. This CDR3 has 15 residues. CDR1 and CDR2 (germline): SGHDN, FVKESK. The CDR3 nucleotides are TGTGCCAGCAGCCAAGATCAGGCAGGGTGGTATGGCTACACCTTC. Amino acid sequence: CASSQDQAGWYGYTF.

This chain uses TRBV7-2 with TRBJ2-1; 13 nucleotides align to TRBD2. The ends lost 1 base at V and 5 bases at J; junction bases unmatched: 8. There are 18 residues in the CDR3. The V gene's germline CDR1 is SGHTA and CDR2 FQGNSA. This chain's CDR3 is CASSLVPGLAGEDNEQFF. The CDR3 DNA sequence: TGTGCCAGCAGCTTAGTTCCAGGACTAGCGGGAGAGGACAATGAGCAGTTCTTC.

The DNA for the CDR3 is TGCGCCAGCAGCCAAGATGAGGACAGAGTCAATGGCTACACCTTC. This translates into CASSQDEDRVNGYTF. This chain connects TRBV4-1 to TRBJ1-2; weak D call: TRBD1 (6 bases). In germline, CDR1 is MGHRA, CDR2 YSYEKL. CDR3 length: 15 amino acids. V was clipped by 0 bases and J by 6 bases, with 14 bases between them.

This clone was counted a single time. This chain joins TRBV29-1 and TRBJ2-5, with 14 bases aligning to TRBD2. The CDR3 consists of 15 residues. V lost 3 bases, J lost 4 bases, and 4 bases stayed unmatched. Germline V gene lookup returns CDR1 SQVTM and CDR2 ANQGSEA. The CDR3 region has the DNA TGCAGCGTTGATGGGACTAGCGGGAGTGGAGAGACCCAGTACTTC. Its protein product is CSVDGTSGSGETQYF.

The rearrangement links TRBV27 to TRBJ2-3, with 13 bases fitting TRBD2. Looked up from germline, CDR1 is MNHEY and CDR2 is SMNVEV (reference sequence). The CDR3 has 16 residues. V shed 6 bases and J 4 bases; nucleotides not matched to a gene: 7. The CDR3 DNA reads TGTGCCAGCAGCCGGACTAGCGGGAGAGTTCCAGATACGCAGTATTTT. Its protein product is CASSRTSGRVPDTQYF.

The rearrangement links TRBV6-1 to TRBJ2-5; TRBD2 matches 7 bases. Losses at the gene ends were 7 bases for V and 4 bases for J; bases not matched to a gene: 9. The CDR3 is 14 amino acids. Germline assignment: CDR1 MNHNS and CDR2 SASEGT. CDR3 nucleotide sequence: TGTGCCAGCAATTGGGGGGGTGGGAGAGAGACCCAGTACTTC. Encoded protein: CASNWGGGRETQYF.

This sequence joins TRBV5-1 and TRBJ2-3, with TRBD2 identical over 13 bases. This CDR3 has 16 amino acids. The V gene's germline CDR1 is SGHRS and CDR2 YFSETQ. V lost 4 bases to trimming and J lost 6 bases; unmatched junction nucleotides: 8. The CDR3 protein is CASSEGLAGKGDTQYF. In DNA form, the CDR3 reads TGCGCCAGCAGCGAGGGACTAGCGGGAAAAGGGGATACGCAGTATTTT.

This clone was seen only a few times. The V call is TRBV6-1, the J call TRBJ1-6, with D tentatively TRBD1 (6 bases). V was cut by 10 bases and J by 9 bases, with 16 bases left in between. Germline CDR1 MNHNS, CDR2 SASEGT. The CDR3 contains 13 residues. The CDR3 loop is CATHREASSPLHF. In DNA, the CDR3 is TGTGCCACCCACAGGGAAGCTTCTTCACCCCTCCACTTT.

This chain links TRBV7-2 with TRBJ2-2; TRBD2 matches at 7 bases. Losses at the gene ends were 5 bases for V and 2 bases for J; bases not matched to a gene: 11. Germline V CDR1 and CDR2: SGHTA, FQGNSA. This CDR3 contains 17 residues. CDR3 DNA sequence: TGTGCCAGCAGCCCCCTAGCCTGGGAGGGTAACACCGGGGAGCTGTTTTTT. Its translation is CASSPLAWEGNTGELFF.

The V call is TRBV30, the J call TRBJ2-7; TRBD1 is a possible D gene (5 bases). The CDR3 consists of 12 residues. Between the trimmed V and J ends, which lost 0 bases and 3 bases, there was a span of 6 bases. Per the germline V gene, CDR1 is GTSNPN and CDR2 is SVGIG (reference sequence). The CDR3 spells CAWSVQDYEQYF. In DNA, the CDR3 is TGTGCCTGGAGTGTACAGGACTACGAGCAGTACTTC.

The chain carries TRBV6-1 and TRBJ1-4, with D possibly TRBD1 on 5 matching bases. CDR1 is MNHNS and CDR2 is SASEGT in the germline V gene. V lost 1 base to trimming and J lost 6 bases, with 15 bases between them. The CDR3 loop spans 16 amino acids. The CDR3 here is CASSEVVSGADEKLFF. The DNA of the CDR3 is TGTGCCAGCAGTGAAGTTGTATCCGGGGCGGATGAAAAACTGTTTTTT.

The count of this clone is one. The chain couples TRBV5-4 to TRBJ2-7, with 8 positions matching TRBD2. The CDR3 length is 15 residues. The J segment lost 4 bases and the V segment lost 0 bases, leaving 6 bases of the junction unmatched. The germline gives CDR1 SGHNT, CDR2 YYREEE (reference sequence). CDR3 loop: CASSLDSGGLYEQYF. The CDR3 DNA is TGTGCCAGCAGCTTGGACAGCGGGGGCCTATACGAGCAGTACTTC.

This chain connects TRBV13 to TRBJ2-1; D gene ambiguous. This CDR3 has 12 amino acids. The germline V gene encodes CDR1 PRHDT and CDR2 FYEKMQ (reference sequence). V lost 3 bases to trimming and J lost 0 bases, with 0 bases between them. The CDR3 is CASSFSYNEQFF. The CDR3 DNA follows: TGTGCCAGCAGCTTCTCCTACAATGAGCAGTTCTTC.

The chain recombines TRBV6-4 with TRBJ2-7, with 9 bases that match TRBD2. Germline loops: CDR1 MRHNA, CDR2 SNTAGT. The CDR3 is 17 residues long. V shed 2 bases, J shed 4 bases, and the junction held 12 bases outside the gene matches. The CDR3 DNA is TGTGCCAGCAGTGACCGGGAGCGGGAGGCGGCTTTTTACGAGCAGTACTTC. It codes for CASSDREREAAFYEQYF.

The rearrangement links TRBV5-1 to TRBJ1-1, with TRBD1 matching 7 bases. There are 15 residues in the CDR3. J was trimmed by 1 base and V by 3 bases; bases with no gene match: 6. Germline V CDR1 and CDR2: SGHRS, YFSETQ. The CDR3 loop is CASSSTGNGNTEAFF. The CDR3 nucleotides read TGCGCCAGCAGCTCGACAGGGAACGGGAACACTGAAGCTTTCTTT.

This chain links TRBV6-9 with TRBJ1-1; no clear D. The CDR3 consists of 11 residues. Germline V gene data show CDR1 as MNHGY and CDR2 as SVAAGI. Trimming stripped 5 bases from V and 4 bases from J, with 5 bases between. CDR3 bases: TGTGCCAGCAGTGGAGCCACTGAAGCTTTCTTT. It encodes CASSGATEAFF.

The CDR3 protein is CASSPSFGLAGGATTGELFF. CDR3 coding DNA: TGCGCCAGCAGTCCATCCTTTGGTCTCGCGGGGGGCGCAACCACCGGGGAGCTGTTTTTT. The chain uses TRBV10-1 and TRBJ2-2; 8 bases map to TRBD2. The germline V gene has CDR1 WNHNN and CDR2 SYGVQD (reference sequence). With V trimmed by 5 bases and J by 4 bases, 21 bases remained unmatched. This CDR3 contains 20 residues.

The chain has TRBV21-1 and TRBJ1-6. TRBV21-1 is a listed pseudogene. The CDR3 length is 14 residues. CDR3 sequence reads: CASLTGSYNSPLHF. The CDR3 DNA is TGTGCCAGCCTAACCGGCTCCTATAATTCACCCCTCCACTTT.

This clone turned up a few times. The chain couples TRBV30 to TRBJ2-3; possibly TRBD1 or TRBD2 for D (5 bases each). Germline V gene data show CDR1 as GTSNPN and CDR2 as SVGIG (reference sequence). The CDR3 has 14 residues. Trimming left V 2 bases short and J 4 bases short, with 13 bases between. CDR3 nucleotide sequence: TGTGCCTGGAGTCATATTAGAGGGGCAGATACGCAGTATTTT. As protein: CAWSHIRGADTQYF.

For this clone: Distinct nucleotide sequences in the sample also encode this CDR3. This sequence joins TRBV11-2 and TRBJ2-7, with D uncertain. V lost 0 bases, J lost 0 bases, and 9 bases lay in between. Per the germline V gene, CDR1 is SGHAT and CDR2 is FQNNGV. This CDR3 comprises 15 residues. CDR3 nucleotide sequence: TGTGCCAGCAGCTTAGACTCGTGGATCTCCTACGAGCAGTACTTC. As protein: CASSLDSWISYEQYF. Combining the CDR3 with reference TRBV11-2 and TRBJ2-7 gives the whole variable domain EAGVAQSPRYKIIEKRQSVAFWCNPISGHATLYWYQQILGQGPKLLIQFQNNGVVDDSQLPKDRFSAERLKGVDSTLKIQPAKLEDSAVYLCASSLDSWISYEQYFGPGTRLTVT.